A selection of T cell receptor beta chains follows, all from one sample in a study of blood T cell repertoires in COVID-19. Profiling relied on immunoSEQ multiplex PCR, and the TCRdb table lists in-frame clones only, not all of them. The table includes 95,000 to 110,000 clones, approximately 89% detected once. Sequencing was done on a sample of peripheral blood. Receptor source: a woman aged 80 or over in a cohort sampled during active COVID-19. Each CDR3 is given with its conserved first and last residue. A D gene is named only where the DNA matches it firmly. Only some rows state a clone size, as once, few, many or a class for expanded clones.

>-|-|TRBJ2-2|TRBV27
CASTTRTTNTGELFF
TGTGCCAGCACCACCCGGACTACTAACACCGGGGAGCTGTTTTTT
>TRBD1|-|TRBJ2-2|TRBV10-3
CAARDREDGELFF
TGTGCCGCTCGGGACAGGGAGGACGGGGAGCTGTTTTTT
>TRBD2|-|TRBJ2-7|TRBV18
CASSGGASDSYEQYF
TGTGCCAGCTCCGGGGGGGCTAGCGATTCCTACGAGCAGTACTTC
>TRBD2|-|TRBJ2-3|TRBV5-1
CASSSPGTSGDTQYF
TGCGCCAGCAGCTCGCCGGGGACTAGCGGAGATACGCAGTATTTT
>-|-|TRBJ2-5|TRBV6-1
CASSEPEVTGLWETQYF
TGTGCCAGCAGTGAACCTGAGGTGACGGGGTTGTGGGAGACCCAGTACTTC
>-|-|TRBJ1-1|TRBV9
CASSVAQMNTEAFF
TGTGCCAGCAGCGTAGCTCAGATGAACACTGAAGCTTTCTTT
>TRBD1|-|TRBJ1-6|TRBV7-9
CASSLAGTGGLNSPLHF
TGTGCCAGCAGCTTAGCCGGGACAGGGGGCCTTAATTCACCCCTCCACTTT
>TRBD2|-|TRBJ2-1|TRBV6-2/TRBV6-3
CASSVLAGSNEQFF
TGTGCCAGCAGCGTACTAGCGGGAAGCAATGAGCAGTTCTTC
>-|-|TRBJ2-7|TRBV25-1
CASTRTGSYEQYF
TGTGCCAGCACTCGAACAGGCTCCTACGAGCAGTACTTC
>-|-|TRBJ2-7|TRBV9
CASSQSSYEQYF
TGTGCCAGCAGCCAATCCTCCTACGAGCAGTACTTC
>-|once|TRBJ1-1|TRBV3-1/TRBV3-2
CASSKRQDMNTEAFF
TGTGCCAGCAGCAAGAGACAGGACATGAACACTGAAGCTTTCTTT
>TRBD1|-|TRBJ2-3|TRBV18
CASSPPWDREDTQYF
TGTGCCAGCTCACCACCATGGGACAGGGAAGATACGCAGTATTTT
>TRBD2|once|TRBJ2-1|TRBV20-1
CSASPTRRAGVYNEQFF
TGCAGTGCTAGTCCCACGCGGCGAGCGGGGGTGTACAATGAGCAGTTCTTC
>TRBD2|-|TRBJ2-5|TRBV5-1
CASSLNVGAREGRRRETQYF
TGCGCCAGCAGCTTGAATGTTGGGGCGCGGGAGGGCCGTCGGCGAGAGACCCAGTACTTC
>TRBD1|few|TRBJ1-5|TRBV10-2
CASRGTGDQPQHF
TGCGCCAGCAGGGGGACAGGGGATCAGCCCCAGCATTTT
>TRBD2|-|TRBJ2-1|TRBV7-2
CASSLRGAGAYNEQFF
TGTGCCAGCAGCTTAAGGGGAGCGGGAGCCTACAATGAGCAGTTCTTC
>TRBD1|-|TRBJ2-2|TRBV5-6
CASSGQGAWELFF
TGTGCCAGCAGCGGCCAGGGGGCGTGGGAGCTGTTTTTT
>-|-|TRBJ1-1|TRBV5-1
CASSSRRPGMNTEAFF
TGCGCCAGCAGCTCCCGCAGACCCGGGATGAACACTGAAGCTTTCTTT